A selection of T cell receptor beta chains follows, all from one sample in a study of identifying expanded T cells in peripheral blood. Clones were read by immunoSEQ multiplex PCR, and TCRdb kept only the in-frame ones, dropping some. The data show tens of thousands of clones, with around nine tenths seen just once and around 3% held by the top ten. The sample taken for sequencing was blood. These receptors were obtained from a person between 18 and 75 years old in good health. Each CDR3 is given with its conserved first and last residue. A D gene is named only where the DNA matches it firmly. Not all rows give a size; the values are once, few, many and, for expanded clones, a class.

TRBJ2-4,TRBV28,.,.,TGTGCCAGCATCTCATCGAACATTCAGTACTTC,CASISSNIQYF
TRBJ2-7,TRBV19,TRBD2,.,TGTGCCAGTAGTCGGACTAGCGGGAGCTCCTACGAGCAGTACTTC,CASSRTSGSSYEQYF
TRBJ1-1,TRBV25-1,.,.,TGTGCCAGCAGTGAATCCCCCGGGGCCACTGAAGCTTTCTTT,CASSESPGATEAFF
TRBJ2-5,TRBV7-2,TRBD1,.,TGTGCCAGCAGCTTAGCGCCGGGCAGGGGGAAAGAGACCCAGTACTTC,CASSLAPGRGKETQYF
TRBJ1-5,TRBV5-1,.,few,TGCGCCAGCAGCTTGGAGGCAGGGGATCAGCCCCAGCATTTT,CASSLEAGDQPQHF
TRBJ2-1,TRBV2,TRBD2,.,TGTGCCAGCAGGGCCGGGACTAGCGTCGGGAATGAGCAGTTCTTC,CASRAGTSVGNEQFF
TRBJ1-2,TRBV10-3,TRBD1,.,TGTGCCATCAGTGACCCGACAGGGGCGGGGTATGGCTACACCTTC,CAISDPTGAGYGYTF
TRBJ2-3,TRBV19,TRBD2,.,TGTGCCAGTAGTATCCCCCCGGGACTAGCGGGAGTGGATACGCAGTATTTT,CASSIPPGLAGVDTQYF
TRBJ1-4,TRBV27,.,.,TGTGCCAGCAGTGCGATACAGGGTCAAAATGAAAAACTGTTTTTT,CASSAIQGQNEKLFF
TRBJ2-1,TRBV9,.,.,TGTGCCAGCAACTTTGTGGGAGCGGATGAGCAGTTCTTC,CASNFVGADEQFF
TRBJ2-4,TRBV6-6,.,.,TGTGCCAGCAGTTACCCCGGGGTAGCCAAAAACATTCAGTACTTC,CASSYPGVAKNIQYF
TRBJ2-5,TRBV5-6,TRBD2,once,TGTGCCAGCAGCTTACGCGGGAGTGAGACCCAGTACTTC,CASSLRGSETQYF
TRBJ1-4,TRBV29-1,TRBD1,.,TGCAGCGCGTCGGGACAGCGCAATGAAAAACTGTTTTTT,CSASGQRNEKLFF
TRBJ2-3,TRBV5-1,.,.,TGCGCCAGCAGCTTGGGAGGGGCGAAAACAGATACGCAGTATTTT,CASSLGGAKTDTQYF
TRBJ1-5,TRBV18,.,.,TGTGCCAGCTCACCAGATAGCAATCAGCCCCAGCATTTT,CASSPDSNQPQHF
TRBJ2-7,TRBV11-2,.,few,TGTGCCAGCAGCTTAGTCGACAAACGCCTTTACGAGCAGTACTTC,CASSLVDKRLYEQYF
TRBJ1-1,TRBV5-1,.,.,TGCGCCAGCAGCCCGTCGATGTCCGGCACTGAAGCTTTCTTT,CASSPSMSGTEAFF
TRBJ1-1,TRBV6-1,.,.,TGTGCCAGCGATCAACGGGCGGGGTTAACGGCTTTCTTT,CASDQRAGLTAFF
TRBJ1-3,TRBV6-5,.,.,TGTGCCAGCAGTTACTCGAGGGTTGGGAACACCATATATTTT,CASSYSRVGNTIYF
TRBJ1-6,TRBV5-1,TRBD1,.,TGCGCCAGCAGCTTGGCCCCGGGACAGAATTCACCCCTCCACTTT,CASSLAPGQNSPLHF
TRBJ1-5,TRBV6-5,.,.,TGTGCCAGCAGCCTCGACAGCAATCAGCCCCAGCATTTT,CASSLDSNQPQHF
TRBJ1-4,TRBV10-3,.,once,TGTGCCATCAGTGAGTCGAATGTCAGAGCTAATGAAAAACTGTTTTTT,CAISESNVRANEKLFF
TRBJ2-7,TRBV2,.,.,TGTGCCAGCAGTGAAGGACCGTTGAGCTCCTACGAGCAGTACTTC,CASSEGPLSSYEQYF
TRBJ2-5,TRBV5-1,.,once,TGCGCCAGCAGTGTTCAGGGAGAGACCCAGTACTTC,CASSVQGETQYF
TRBJ2-3,TRBV28,.,.,TGTGCCAGCAGTTTAAATCCGGGAGTGCAAGATACGCAGTATTTT,CASSLNPGVQDTQYF
TRBJ2-2,TRBV10-3,TRBD2,.,TGTGCCACGACTAGCGGGGGGAACGGGGAGCTGTTTTTT,CATTSGGNGELFF
TRBJ1-1,TRBV29-1,.,.,TGCAGCGTTGAAAGGGGGGCCCCTGAAGCTTTCTTT,CSVERGAPEAFF
TRBJ2-2,TRBV4-3,TRBD2,.,TGCGCCAGCAGCCACCCCCCGGCAAGCGGGGGGACCGGGGAGCTGTTTTTT,CASSHPPASGGTGELFF
TRBJ1-4,TRBV7-9,.,.,TGTGCCAGCAGCTTATTGGGTCAGGGTGGTGAAAAACTGTTTTTT,CASSLLGQGGEKLFF
TRBJ2-5,TRBV2,.,.,TGTGCCAGCAGTTCACAGGGTATTGAGACCCAGTACTTC,CASSSQGIETQYF
TRBJ1-2,TRBV6-1,TRBD1,few,TGTGCCAGCAGTGAGGGGACAGGGCTTAACTATGGCTACACCTTC,CASSEGTGLNYGYTF
TRBJ2-7,TRBV14,TRBD2,.,TGTGCCAGCAGGCCTGGTGGGGGAGGGGTCTACGAGCAGTACTTC,CASRPGGGGVYEQYF
TRBJ1-6,TRBV21-1,.,few,TGTGCCAGCAGCAAACGGAATTCACCCCTCCACTTT,CASSKRNSPLHF
TRBJ1-2,TRBV9,.,.,TGTGCCAGCAGCGCAGCAGGTGTAGGTGGCTACACCTTC,CASSAAGVGGYTF
TRBJ2-3,TRBV14,TRBD2,.,TGTGCCAGCAGCCCTAGCGGGAACCCTAGCACAGATACGCAGTATTTT,CASSPSGNPSTDTQYF
TRBJ2-7,TRBV7-2,.,once,TGTGCCAGCAGCCAAGAAGCCCTTAGAGAGCAGTACTTC,CASSQEALREQYF
TRBJ2-1,TRBV6-9,.,.,TGTGCCAGCAATAAAGGACAGAGGATCTTC,CASNKGQRIF
TRBJ1-3,TRBV12-2,.,.,TGTGCAAGTCGCTTAGCCCCGGGCCCCTCTGGAAACACCATATATTTT,CASRLAPGPSGNTIYF
TRBJ1-3,TRBV5-1,TRBD1,.,TGCGCCAGCAGTTGGACCCACGGGACAGCTGGAAACACCATATATTTT,CASSWTHGTAGNTIYF
TRBJ2-3,TRBV28,.,.,TGTGCCAGCAGTTTATACGAAGGGCGCACAGATACGCAGTATTTT,CASSLYEGRTDTQYF
TRBJ2-2,TRBV28,.,few,TGTGCCAGCAGCCCACGGCATAGGGGGCGGGGTACCGGGGAGCTGTTTTTT,CASSPRHRGRGTGELFF
TRBJ2-5,TRBV5-1,.,.,TGCGCCAGCAGCAGCCAGGGGGGACAAGAGACCCAGTACTTC,CASSSQGGQETQYF
TRBJ1-5,TRBV2,.,few,TGTGCCAGCAGTGACCGGGGCTTTAATCAGCCCCAGCATTTT,CASSDRGFNQPQHF
TRBJ1-1,TRBV28,TRBD1,.,TGTGCCAGCAGTAGACCGGGACAGGGGGCATCAGCTTTCTTT,CASSRPGQGASAFF
TRBJ2-1,TRBV11-2,TRBD2,few,TGTGCCAGCAGCTACACTAGCGGGACCTACAATGAGCAGTTCTTC,CASSYTSGTYNEQFF
TRBJ2-3,TRBV19,TRBD2,.,TGTGCCAGTAGCCCGCCGGGGGGATCGCAGTATTTT,CASSPPGGSQYF
TRBJ2-7,TRBV6-1,.,.,TGTGCCAGCAGTCCTAATATTCCCCCCTACGAGCAGTACTTC,CASSPNIPPYEQYF
TRBJ2-7,TRBV9,.,.,TGTGCCAGCAGCGGAACAGGGGCGGGGGAGCAGTACTTC,CASSGTGAGEQYF
TRBJ2-3,TRBV5-1,.,few,TGCGCCAGCAGCTCGGCCACCCCCTACACAGATACGCAGTATTTT,CASSSATPYTDTQYF
TRBJ2-3,TRBV7-3,TRBD1,.,TGTGCCAGCAGCCGGGACAGATCATCAGATACGCAGTATTTT,CASSRDRSSDTQYF
TRBJ2-7,TRBV28,TRBD1,.,TGTGCCAGCAGTTTTAACTTCGACAGGGGGCTCTCCGGTTCCTACGAGCAGTACTTC,CASSFNFDRGLSGSYEQYF
TRBJ1-1,TRBV10-3,.,.,TGTGCCATCAGCCAACAAGGATTCGACACTGAAGCTTTCTTT,CAISQQGFDTEAFF
TRBJ1-5,TRBV6-1,.,once,TGTGCCAGCAGTGATTATGGGGGGGATCAGCCCCAGCATTTT,CASSDYGGDQPQHF
TRBJ1-1,TRBV29-1,.,few,TGCAGCGCCCGACAGTCCTTGGTGAACACTGAAGCTTTCTTT,CSARQSLVNTEAFF
TRBJ2-1,TRBV6-7,TRBD2,.,TGTGCCAGCAGTGCCGGGACTAGCGGGGGGAGCTCCTACAATGAGCAGTTCTTC,CASSAGTSGGSSYNEQFF
TRBJ2-3,TRBV5-1,.,.,TGCGCCAGCAGACCCGAGGGGGTTGGCACAGATACGCAGTATTTT,CASRPEGVGTDTQYF
TRBJ1-1,TRBV9,.,.,TGTGCCAGCAGCGCCTCTATGAACACTGAAGCTTTCTTT,CASSASMNTEAFF
TRBJ1-6,TRBV11-2,.,few,TGTGCCAGCAGCTTAGTCGACAGCCAGCCCCTCCACTTT,CASSLVDSQPLHF
TRBJ1-2,TRBV7-2,.,.,TGTGCCAGCAGCGAGGGGGGCTTGGACTATGGCTACACCTTC,CASSEGGLDYGYTF
TRBJ2-7,TRBV29-1,.,.,TGCAGCGTTGCGGAGGGATCCTACGAGCAGTACTTC,CSVAEGSYEQYF